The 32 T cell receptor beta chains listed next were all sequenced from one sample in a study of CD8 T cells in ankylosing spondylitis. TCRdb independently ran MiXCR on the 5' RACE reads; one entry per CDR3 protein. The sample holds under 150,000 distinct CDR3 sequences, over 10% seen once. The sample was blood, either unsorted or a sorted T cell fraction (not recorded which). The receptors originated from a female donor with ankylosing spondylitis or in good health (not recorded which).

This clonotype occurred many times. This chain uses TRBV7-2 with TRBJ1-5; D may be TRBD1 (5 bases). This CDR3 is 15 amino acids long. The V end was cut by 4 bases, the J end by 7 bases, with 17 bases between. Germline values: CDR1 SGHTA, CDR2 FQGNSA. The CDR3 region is CASSSSVRAGQPQHF. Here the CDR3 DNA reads TGTGCCAGCAGCTCTAGCGTCAGGGCGGGACAGCCCCAGCATTTT.

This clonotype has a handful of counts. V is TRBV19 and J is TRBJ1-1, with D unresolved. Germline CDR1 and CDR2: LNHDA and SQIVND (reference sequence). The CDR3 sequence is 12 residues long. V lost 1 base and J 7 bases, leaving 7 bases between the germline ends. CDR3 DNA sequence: TGTGCCAGTAGTATAGGAGGCAGTGAAGCTTTCTTT. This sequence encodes CASSIGGSEAFF.

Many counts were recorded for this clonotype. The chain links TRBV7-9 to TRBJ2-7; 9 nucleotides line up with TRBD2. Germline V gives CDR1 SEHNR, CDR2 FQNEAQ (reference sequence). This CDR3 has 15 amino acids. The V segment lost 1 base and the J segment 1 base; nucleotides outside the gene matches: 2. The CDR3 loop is CASSLGLAASYEQYF. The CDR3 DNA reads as TGTGCCAGCAGCTTAGGACTAGCGGCTTCCTACGAGCAGTACTTC.

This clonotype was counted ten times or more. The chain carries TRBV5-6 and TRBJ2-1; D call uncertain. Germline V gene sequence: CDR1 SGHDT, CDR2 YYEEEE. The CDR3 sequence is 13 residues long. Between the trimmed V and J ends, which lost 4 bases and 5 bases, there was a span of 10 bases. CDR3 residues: CASSPLLDNEQFF. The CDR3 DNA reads TGTGCCAGCAGCCCTCTGTTGGACAATGAGCAGTTCTTC. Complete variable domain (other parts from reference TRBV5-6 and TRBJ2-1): DAGVTQSPTHLIKTRGQQVTLRCSPKSGHDTVSWYQQALGQGPQFIFQYYEEEERQRGNFPDRFSGHQFPNYSSELNVNALLLGDSALYLCASSPLLDNEQFFGPGTRLTVL.

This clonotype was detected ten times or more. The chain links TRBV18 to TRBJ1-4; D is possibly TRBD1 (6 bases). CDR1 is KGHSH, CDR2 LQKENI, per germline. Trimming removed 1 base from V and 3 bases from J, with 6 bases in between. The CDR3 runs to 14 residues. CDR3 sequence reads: CASSPQGANEKLFF. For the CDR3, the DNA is TGTGCCAGCTCACCACAGGGGGCTAATGAAAAACTGTTTTTT. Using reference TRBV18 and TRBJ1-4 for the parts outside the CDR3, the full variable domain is NAGVMQNPRHLVRRRGQEARLRCSPMKGHSHVYWYRQLPEEGLKFMVYLQKENIIDESGMPKERFSAEFPKEGPSILRIQQVVRGDSAAYFCASSPQGANEKLFFGSGTQLSVL.

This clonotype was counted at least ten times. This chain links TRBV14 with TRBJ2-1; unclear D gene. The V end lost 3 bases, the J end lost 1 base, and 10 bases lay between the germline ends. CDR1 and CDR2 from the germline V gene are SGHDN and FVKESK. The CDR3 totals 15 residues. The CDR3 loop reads CASSHFIGSYNEQFF. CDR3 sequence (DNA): TGTGCCAGCAGCCATTTTATCGGATCCTACAATGAGCAGTTCTTC.

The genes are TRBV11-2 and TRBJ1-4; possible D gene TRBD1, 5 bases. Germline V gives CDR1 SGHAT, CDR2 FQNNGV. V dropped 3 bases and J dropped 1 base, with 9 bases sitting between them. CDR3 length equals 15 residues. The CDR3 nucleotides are TGTGCCAGCAGCTTCGGGACTCTAACTAATGAAAAACTGTTTTTT. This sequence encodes CASSFGTLTNEKLFF.

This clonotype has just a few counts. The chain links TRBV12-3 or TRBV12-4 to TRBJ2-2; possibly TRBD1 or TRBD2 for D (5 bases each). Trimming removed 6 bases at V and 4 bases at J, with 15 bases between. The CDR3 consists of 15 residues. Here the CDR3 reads CASSQRGLGTGELFF. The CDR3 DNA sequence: TGTGCCAGCAGCCAGAGGGGCTTAGGCACCGGGGAGCTGTTTTTT.

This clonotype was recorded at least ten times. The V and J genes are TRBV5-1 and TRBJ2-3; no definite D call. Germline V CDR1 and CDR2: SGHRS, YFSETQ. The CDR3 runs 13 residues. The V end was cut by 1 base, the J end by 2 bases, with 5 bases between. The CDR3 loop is CASSLSDTDTQYF. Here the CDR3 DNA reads TGCGCCAGCAGCTTGTCCGACACAGATACGCAGTATTTT.

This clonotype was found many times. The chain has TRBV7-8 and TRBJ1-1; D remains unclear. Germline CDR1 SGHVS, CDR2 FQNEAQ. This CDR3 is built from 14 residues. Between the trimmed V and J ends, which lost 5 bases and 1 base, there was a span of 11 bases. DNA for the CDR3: TGTGCCAGCAGCCCACCCGACCGGAACACTGAAGCTTTCTTT. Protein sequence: CASSPPDRNTEAFF. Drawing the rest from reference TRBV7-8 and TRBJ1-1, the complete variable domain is GAGVSQSPRYKVAKRGQDVALRCDPISGHVSLFWYQQALGQGPEFLTYFQNEAQLDKSGLPSDRFFAERPEGSVSTLKIQRTQQEDSAVYLCASSPPDRNTEAFFGQGTRLTVV.

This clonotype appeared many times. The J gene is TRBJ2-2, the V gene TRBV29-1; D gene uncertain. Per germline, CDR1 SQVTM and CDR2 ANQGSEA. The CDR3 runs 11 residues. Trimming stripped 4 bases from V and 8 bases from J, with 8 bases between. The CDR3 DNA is TGCAGCGTTGGCGAATTGGGGGAGCTGTTTTTT. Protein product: CSVGELGELFF.

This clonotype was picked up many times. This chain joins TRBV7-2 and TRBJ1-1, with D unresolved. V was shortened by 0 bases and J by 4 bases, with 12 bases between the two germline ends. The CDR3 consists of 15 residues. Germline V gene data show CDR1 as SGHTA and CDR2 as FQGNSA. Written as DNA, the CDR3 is TGTGCCAGCAGCTTAGCGTGGCAAGAAACCACTGAAGCTTTCTTT. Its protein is CASSLAWQETTEAFF.

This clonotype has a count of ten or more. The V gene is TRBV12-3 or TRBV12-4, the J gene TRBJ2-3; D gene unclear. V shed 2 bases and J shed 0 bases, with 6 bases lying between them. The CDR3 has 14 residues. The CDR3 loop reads CASSLTASTDTQYF. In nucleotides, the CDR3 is TGTGCCAGCAGTTTAACAGCTAGCACAGATACGCAGTATTTT.

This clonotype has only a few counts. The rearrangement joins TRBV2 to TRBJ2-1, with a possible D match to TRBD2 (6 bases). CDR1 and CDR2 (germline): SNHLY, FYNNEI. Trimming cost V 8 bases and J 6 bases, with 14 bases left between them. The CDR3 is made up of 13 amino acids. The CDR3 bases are TGTGCCAGCTACGAGGGAGGCGGCAATGAGCAGTTCTTC. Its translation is CASYEGGGNEQFF. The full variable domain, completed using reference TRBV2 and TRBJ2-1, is EPEVTQTPSHQVTQMGQEVILRCVPISNHLYFYWYRQILGQKVEFLVSFYNNEISEKSEIFDDQFSVERPDGSNFTLKIRSTKLEDSAMYFCASYEGGGNEQFFGPGTRLTVL.

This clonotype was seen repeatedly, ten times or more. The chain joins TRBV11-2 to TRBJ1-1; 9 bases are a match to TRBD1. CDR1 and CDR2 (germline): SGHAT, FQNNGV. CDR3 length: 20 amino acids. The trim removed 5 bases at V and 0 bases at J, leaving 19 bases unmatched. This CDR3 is CASSPRGIPGQGSMNTEAFF. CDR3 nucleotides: TGTGCCAGCAGCCCACGGGGAATTCCGGGACAGGGTAGTATGAACACTGAAGCTTTCTTT.

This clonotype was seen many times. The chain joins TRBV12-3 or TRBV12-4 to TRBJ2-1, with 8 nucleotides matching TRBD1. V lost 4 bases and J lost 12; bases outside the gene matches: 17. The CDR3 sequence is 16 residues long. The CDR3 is CASSYGFGTGGSGQFF. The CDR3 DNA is TGTGCCAGCAGTTATGGATTCGGGACAGGAGGGTCGGGGCAGTTCTTC.

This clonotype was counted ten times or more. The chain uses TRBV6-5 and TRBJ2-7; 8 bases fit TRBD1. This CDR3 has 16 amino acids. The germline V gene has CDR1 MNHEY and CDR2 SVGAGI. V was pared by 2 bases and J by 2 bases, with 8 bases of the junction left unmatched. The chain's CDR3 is CASSYATDRVPYEQYF. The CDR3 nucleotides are TGTGCCAGCAGTTACGCCACGGACAGGGTACCCTACGAGCAGTACTTC.

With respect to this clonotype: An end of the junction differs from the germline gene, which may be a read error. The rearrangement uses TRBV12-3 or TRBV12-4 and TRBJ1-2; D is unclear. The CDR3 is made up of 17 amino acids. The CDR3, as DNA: TGTGCCAGCTCAAGCTTACGCCCCGTACTTACTACCTATGTCTACACCTTC. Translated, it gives CASSSLRPVLTTYVYTF.

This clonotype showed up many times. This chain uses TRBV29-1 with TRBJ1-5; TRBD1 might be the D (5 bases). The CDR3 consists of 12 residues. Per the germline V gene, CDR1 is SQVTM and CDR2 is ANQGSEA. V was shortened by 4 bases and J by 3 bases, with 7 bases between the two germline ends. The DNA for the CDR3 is TGCAGCGTTGTGGACAACAATCAGCCCCAGCATTTT. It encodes CSVVDNNQPQHF. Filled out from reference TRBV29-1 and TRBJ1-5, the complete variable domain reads SAVISQKPSRDICQRGTSLTIQCQVDSQVTMMFWYRQQPGQSLTLIATANQGSEATYESGFVIDKFPISRPNLTFSTLTVSNMSPEDSSIYLCSVVDNNQPQHFGDGTRLSIL.

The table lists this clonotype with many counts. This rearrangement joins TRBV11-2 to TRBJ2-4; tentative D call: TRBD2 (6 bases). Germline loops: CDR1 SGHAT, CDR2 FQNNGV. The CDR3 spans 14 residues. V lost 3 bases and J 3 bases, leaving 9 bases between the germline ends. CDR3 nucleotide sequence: TGTGCCAGCAGCTTTAGCGGACTCAAAAACATTCAGTACTTC. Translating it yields CASSFSGLKNIQYF. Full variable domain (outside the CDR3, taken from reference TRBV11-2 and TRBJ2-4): EAGVAQSPRYKIIEKRQSVAFWCNPISGHATLYWYQQILGQGPKLLIQFQNNGVVDDSQLPKDRFSAERLKGVDSTLKIQPAKLEDSAVYLCASSFSGLKNIQYFGAGTRLSVL.

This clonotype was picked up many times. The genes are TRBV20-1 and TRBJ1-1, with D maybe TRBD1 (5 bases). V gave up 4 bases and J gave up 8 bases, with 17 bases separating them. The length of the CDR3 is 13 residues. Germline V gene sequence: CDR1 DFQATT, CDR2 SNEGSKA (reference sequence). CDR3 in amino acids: CSAIGPLEGEAFF. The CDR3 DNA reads TGCAGTGCTATTGGACCCCTCGAGGGGGAAGCTTTCTTT.

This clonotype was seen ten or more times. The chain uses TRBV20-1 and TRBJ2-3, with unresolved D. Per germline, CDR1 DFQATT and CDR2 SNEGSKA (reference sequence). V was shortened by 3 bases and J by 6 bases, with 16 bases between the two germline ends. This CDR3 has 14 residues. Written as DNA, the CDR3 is TGCAGTGCTAGCCTCAGGTCCGGGCGGGATACGCAGTATTTT. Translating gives CSASLRSGRDTQYF.

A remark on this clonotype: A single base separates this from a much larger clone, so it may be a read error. The CDR3 loop is CASSLRPGQDTEVFF. The CDR3 DNA follows: TGTGCCAGCTCACTGAGACCGGGACAGGACACTGAAGTTTTCTTT. V usage is TRBV18 and J usage is TRBJ1-1; 8 positions agree with TRBD1. Germline V gives CDR1 KGHSH, CDR2 LQKENI. The CDR3 length is 15 residues.

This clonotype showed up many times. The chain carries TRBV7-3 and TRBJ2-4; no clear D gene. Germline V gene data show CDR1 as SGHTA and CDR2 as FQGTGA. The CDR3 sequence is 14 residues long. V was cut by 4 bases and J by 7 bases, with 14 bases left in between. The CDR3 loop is CASSSMGDTNIQYF. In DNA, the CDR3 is TGTGCCAGCAGCTCCATGGGCGATACCAACATTCAGTACTTC.

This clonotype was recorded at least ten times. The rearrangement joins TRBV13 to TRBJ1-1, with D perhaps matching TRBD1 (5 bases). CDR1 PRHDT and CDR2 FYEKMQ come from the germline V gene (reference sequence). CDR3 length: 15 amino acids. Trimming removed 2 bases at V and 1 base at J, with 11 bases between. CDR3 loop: CASSLWGEQNTEAFF. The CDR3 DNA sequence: TGTGCCAGCAGCTTATGGGGGGAGCAGAACACTGAAGCTTTCTTT.

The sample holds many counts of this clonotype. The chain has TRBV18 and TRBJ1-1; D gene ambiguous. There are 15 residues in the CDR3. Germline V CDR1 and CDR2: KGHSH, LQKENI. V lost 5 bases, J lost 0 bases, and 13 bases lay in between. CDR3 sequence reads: CASSKGIGMNTEAFF. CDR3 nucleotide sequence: TGTGCCAGCTCAAAAGGTATAGGAATGAACACTGAAGCTTTCTTT. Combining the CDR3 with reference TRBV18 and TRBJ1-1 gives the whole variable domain NAGVMQNPRHLVRRRGQEARLRCSPMKGHSHVYWYRQLPEEGLKFMVYLQKENIIDESGMPKERFSAEFPKEGPSILRIQQVVRGDSAAYFCASSKGIGMNTEAFFGQGTRLTVV.

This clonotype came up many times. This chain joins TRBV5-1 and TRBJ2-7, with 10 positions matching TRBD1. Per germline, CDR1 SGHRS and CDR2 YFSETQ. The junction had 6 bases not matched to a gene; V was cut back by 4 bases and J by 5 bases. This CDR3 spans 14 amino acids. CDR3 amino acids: CASSEGTGAHEQYF. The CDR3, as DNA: TGCGCCAGCAGCGAGGGGACAGGGGCCCACGAGCAGTACTTC.

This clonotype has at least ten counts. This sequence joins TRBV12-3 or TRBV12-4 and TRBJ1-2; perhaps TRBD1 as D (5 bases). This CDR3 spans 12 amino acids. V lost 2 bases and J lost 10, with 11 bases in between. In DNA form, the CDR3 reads TGTGCCAGCAGTTTAATAGGGGCTGACTACACCTTC. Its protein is CASSLIGADYTF.

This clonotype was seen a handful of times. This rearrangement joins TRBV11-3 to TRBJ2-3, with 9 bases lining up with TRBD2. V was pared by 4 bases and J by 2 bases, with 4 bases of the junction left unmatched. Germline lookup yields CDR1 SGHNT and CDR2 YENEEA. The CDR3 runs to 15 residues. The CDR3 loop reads CASSSRTSATDTQYF. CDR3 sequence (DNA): TGTGCCAGCAGCTCCCGGACTAGCGCCACAGATACGCAGTATTTT.

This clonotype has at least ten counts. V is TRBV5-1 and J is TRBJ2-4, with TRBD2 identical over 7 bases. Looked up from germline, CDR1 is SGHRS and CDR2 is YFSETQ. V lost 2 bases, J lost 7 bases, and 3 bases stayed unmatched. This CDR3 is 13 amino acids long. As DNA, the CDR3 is TGCGCCAGCAGCTTAAGCGGGATCAACATTCAGTACTTC. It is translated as CASSLSGINIQYF.

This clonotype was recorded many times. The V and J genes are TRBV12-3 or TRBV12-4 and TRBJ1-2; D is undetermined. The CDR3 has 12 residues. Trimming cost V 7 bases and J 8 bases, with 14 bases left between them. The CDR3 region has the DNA TGTGCCAGCACCGTAGGAATCTTGGGCTACACCTTC. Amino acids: CASTVGILGYTF.

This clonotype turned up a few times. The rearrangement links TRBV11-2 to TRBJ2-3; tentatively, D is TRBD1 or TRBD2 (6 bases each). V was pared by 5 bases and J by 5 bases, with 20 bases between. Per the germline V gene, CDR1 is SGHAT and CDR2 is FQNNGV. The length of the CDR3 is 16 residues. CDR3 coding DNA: TGTGCCAGCAGCCCCCCGGGGGCCTTACGGGTAGATACGCAGTATTTT. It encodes CASSPPGALRVDTQYF.